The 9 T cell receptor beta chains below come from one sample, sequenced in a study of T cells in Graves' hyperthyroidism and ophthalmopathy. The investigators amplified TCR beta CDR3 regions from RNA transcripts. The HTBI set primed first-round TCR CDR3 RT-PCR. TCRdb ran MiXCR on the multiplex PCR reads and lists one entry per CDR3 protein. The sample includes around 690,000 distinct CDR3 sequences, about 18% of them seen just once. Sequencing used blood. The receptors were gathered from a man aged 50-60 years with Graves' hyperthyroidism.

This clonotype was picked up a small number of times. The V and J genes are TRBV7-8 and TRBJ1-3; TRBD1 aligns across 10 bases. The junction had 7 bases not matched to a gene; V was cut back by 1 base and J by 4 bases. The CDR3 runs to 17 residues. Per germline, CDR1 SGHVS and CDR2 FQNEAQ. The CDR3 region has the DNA TGTGCCAGCAGCTTAGACCCCGGGACAGGGGCAGGAAACACCATATATTTT. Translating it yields CASSLDPGTGAGNTIYF.

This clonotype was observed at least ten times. The CDR3 DNA sequence: TGTGCCAGCAGTTCCGGTCGAAGTCTAGCGGGAGTCTACGAGCAGTACTTC. This sequence encodes CASSSGRSLAGVYEQYF. The V gene is TRBV27, the J gene TRBJ2-7; TRBD2 matches 10 bases. The J segment lost 3 bases and the V segment lost 4 bases, leaving 12 bases of the junction unmatched. Germline V gives CDR1 MNHEY, CDR2 SMNVEV (reference sequence). This CDR3 spans 17 amino acids.

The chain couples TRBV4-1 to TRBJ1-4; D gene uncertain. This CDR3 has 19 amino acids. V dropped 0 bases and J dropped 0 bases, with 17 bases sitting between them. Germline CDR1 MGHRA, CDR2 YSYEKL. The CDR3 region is CASSQDPRTSYATNEKLFF. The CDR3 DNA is TGCGCCAGCAGCCAAGATCCCAGGACGAGTTATGCAACTAATGAAAAACTGTTTTTT.

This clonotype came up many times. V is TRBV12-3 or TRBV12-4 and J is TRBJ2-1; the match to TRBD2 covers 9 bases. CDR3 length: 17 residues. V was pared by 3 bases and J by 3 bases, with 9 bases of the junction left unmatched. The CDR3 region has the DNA TGTGCCAGCAGTTTCGATGCCGGAGCGGGGGGCTACAATGAGCAGTTCTTC. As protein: CASSFDAGAGGYNEQFF.

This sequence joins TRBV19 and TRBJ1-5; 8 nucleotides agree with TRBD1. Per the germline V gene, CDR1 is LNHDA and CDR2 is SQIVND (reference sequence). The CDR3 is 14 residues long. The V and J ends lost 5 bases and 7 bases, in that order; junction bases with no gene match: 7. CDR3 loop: CASSGQGGRQPQHF. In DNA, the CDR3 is TGTGCCAGTAGTGGACAGGGTGGGAGGCAGCCCCAGCATTTT.

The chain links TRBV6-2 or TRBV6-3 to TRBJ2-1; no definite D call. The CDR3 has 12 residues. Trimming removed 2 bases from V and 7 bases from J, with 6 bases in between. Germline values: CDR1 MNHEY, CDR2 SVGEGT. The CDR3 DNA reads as TGTGCCAGCAGTTACGTGGGGAATGAGCAGTTCTTC. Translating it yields CASSYVGNEQFF.

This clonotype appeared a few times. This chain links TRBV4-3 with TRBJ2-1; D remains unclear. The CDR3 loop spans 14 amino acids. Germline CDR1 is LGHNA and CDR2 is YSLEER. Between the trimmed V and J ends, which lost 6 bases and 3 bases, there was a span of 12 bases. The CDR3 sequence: CASRVLMGYNEQFF. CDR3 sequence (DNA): TGCGCCAGCAGGGTCCTAATGGGCTACAATGAGCAGTTCTTC.

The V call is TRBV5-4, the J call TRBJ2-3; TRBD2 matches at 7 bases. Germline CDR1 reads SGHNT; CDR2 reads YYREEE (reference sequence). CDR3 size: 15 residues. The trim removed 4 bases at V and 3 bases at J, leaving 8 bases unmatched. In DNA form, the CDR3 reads TGTGCCAGCAGCGAAGTAGCGGGTTGGACAGATACGCAGTATTTT. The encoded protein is CASSEVAGWTDTQYF.

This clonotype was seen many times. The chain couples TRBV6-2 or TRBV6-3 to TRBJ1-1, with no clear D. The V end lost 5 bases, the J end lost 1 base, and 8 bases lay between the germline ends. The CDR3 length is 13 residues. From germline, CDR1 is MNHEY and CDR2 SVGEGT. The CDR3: CASSPTANTEAFF. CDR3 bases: TGTGCCAGCAGTCCCACGGCGAACACTGAAGCTTTCTTT.